These T cell receptor beta chains were read from a single sample in a study of blood T cell repertoires in COVID-19. The repertoire was sequenced with immunoSEQ multiplex PCR; TCRdb's copy has only in-frame clones and lacks some. The profile shows 200,000 to 250,000 clones, over 80% of them singletons. What was sequenced was PBMCs or T cells enriched from blood (not recorded which). The receptors shown here come from a man between 18 and 29 years old with acute COVID-19. Each CDR3 is given with its conserved first and last residue. The D gene is left open where the match is weak. Expanded clones are given a class, and other clones once, few, many or no size at all.

clone_size	v_call	d_call	j_call	cdr3_nt	cdr3_aa
once	TRBV7-9	TRBD2	TRBJ2-7	TGTGCCAGCAGCTTTCCGGGAGGGCCCTACGAGCAGTACTTC	CASSFPGGPYEQYF
-	TRBV3-1/TRBV3-2	TRBD1	TRBJ2-5	TGTGCCAGCACCGGGACAGGGGAAGGAGAGACCCAGTACTTC	CASTGTGEGETQYF
few	TRBV29-1	TRBD2	TRBJ2-3	TGCAGCGTGGGACTAGGGGGAACAGATACGCAGTATTTT	CSVGLGGTDTQYF
-	TRBV2	TRBD2	TRBJ2-1	TGTGCCAGATCCCCTCCTAGCGGGAGCTACAATGAGCAGTTCTTC	CARSPPSGSYNEQFF
-	TRBV12-3/TRBV12-4	TRBD1	TRBJ2-2	TGTGCCAGCCGACAGGGCTTTCGGGAGCTGTTTTTT	CASRQGFRELFF
-	TRBV24-1	TRBD1	TRBJ1-5	TGTGCCACCAGTGATTTGACAGGGGATCAGCCCCAGCATTTT	CATSDLTGDQPQHF
once	TRBV11-2	-	TRBJ1-2	TGTGCCAGCAGCCCCTCGGGGTATGGCTACACCTTC	CASSPSGYGYTF
-	TRBV29-1	-	TRBJ1-1	TGCAGCGTTGGCCCGGGGGACACTGAAGCTTTCTTT	CSVGPGDTEAFF
-	TRBV6-5	-	TRBJ1-1	TGTGCCAGCTTCCGGCCCGGCGGTGTCCCTGAAGCTTTCTTT	CASFRPGGVPEAFF
-	TRBV6-1	TRBD2	TRBJ2-3	TGTGCCAGCAGTGGACAAGCGGGAGGGGGGTCAGATACGCAGTATTTT	CASSGQAGGGSDTQYF
-	TRBV28	-	TRBJ2-3	TGTGCCAGCAGGCCGGGTGGGGAGGATACGCAGTATTTT	CASRPGGEDTQYF
-	TRBV9	-	TRBJ2-2	TGTGCCAGCAATTCAGCGGGCAGGAACACCGGGGAGCTGTTTTTT	CASNSAGRNTGELFF
-	TRBV4-3	TRBD1	TRBJ2-1	TGCGCCAGCAGCCAGATGCGAGCGGGACAGGGGGTTTACAATGAGCAGTTCTTC	CASSQMRAGQGVYNEQFF
-	TRBV4-1	-	TRBJ2-5	TGCGCCAGCAGCCTTATGGGGGCTGAGACCCAGTACTTC	CASSLMGAETQYF
-	TRBV12-5	TRBD1	TRBJ1-1	TGTGCTAGTGGTCCGGACAGGGGGAACACTGAAGCTTTCTTT	CASGPDRGNTEAFF
-	TRBV19	-	TRBJ2-5	TGTGCCAGTAGTATATCGCGGCTCCAAGAGACCCAGTACTTC	CASSISRLQETQYF
-	TRBV30	TRBD1	TRBJ2-5	TGTGCCTGGATTTTACAGGGGGCGGAGACCCAGTACTTC	CAWILQGAETQYF
-	TRBV5-1	TRBD1	TRBJ2-7	TGCGCCAGCAGCTTCGGGACAGGGGGCGAGCAAGGGAACGAGCAGTACTTC	CASSFGTGGEQGNEQYF
-	TRBV19	-	TRBJ1-1	TGTGCCAGTAGTATAAGCTTGAACACTGAAGCTTTCTTT	CASSISLNTEAFF